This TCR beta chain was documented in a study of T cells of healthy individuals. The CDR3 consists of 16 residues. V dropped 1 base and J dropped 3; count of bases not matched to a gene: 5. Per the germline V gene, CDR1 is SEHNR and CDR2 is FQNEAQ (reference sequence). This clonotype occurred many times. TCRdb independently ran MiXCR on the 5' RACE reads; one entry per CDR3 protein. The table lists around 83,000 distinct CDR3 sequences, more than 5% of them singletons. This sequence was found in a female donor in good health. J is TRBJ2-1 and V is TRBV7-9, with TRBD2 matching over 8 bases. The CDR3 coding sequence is TGTGCCAGCAGCTTAGTTAGCGGGACCCACTACAATGAGCAGTTCTTC. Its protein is CASSLVSGTHYNEQFF.